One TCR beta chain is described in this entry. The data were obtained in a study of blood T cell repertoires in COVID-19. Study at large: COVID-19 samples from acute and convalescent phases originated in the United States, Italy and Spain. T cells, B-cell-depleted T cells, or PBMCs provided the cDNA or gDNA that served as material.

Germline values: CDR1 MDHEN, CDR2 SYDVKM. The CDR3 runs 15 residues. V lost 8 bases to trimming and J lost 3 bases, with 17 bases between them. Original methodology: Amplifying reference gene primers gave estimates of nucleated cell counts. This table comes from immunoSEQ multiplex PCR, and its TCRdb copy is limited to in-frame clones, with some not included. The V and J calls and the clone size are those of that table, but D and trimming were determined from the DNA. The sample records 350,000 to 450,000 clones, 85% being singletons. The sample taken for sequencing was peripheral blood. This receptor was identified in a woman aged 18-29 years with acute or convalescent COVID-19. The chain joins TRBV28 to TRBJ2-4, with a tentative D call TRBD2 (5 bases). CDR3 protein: CASFPAGGGKNIQYF. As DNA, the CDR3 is TGTGCCAGCTTCCCTGCGGGCGGTGGCAAAAACATTCAGTACTTC.